Presented here are 13 T cell receptor beta chains from one specimen sequenced in a study of cytomegalovirus exposure and HLA in healthy donors. PCR primers comprised 60 Vbeta and 13 Jbeta primers. The repertoire was sequenced with immunoSEQ multiplex PCR; TCRdb's copy has only in-frame clones and lacks some. The table lists 100,000 to 150,000 clones, 74% of them singletons. The sample consisted of PBMCs. The receptors shown here come from a male donor in good health and CMV-seronegative.

Comment on this clone: The junction shows a germline mismatch at one end, possibly a read error. Other DNA sequences from this sample encode an identical CDR3 as well. The chain couples TRBV6-6 to TRBJ2-7; possible D gene TRBD1, 7 bases. CDR3 length equals 16 residues. CDR1 MNHNY and CDR2 SVGAGI come from the germline V gene (reference sequence). As DNA, the CDR3 is TGCGCCAGCAGTTTGCGGGACAGCTTTTACTCCTACGAGCAGTACTTC. It codes for CASSLRDSFYSYEQYF.

The rearrangement uses TRBV9 and TRBJ1-3; 7 bases fit TRBD1. Germline V CDR1 and CDR2: SGDLS, YYNGEE. This CDR3 spans 14 amino acids. The ends lost 3 bases at V and 5 bases at J; junction bases unmatched: 5. CDR3 protein: CASSADRERNTIYF. The CDR3 coding sequence is TGTGCCAGCAGCGCCGACAGGGAAAGAAACACCATATATTTT.

The V and J genes are TRBV4-3 and TRBJ1-5; 7 positions match TRBD1. J was trimmed by 7 bases and V by 0 bases; bases with no gene match: 6. CDR3 length: 15 residues. CDR1 and CDR2 (germline): LGHNA, YSLEER. This CDR3 reads CASSQEYEGAQPQHF. In DNA, the CDR3 is TGCGCCAGCAGCCAAGAATATGAGGGGGCCCAGCCCCAGCATTTT.

V is TRBV18 and J is TRBJ2-2; 10 bases agree with TRBD2. V lost 3 bases to trimming and J lost 5 bases; unmatched junction nucleotides: 9. The CDR3 has 17 residues. CDR1 KGHSH and CDR2 LQKENI come from the germline V gene. The CDR3 nucleotides read TGTGCCAGCTCACCGCTGAGGCTAGCGGGAGATACCGGGGAGCTGTTTTTT. The encoded protein is CASSPLRLAGDTGELFF.

This chain joins TRBV5-1 and TRBJ2-3; TRBD2 might be the D (5 bases). The V end was cut by 0 bases, the J end by 2 bases, with 7 bases between. The germline CDR1 and CDR2 sequences are SGHRS and YFSETQ. This CDR3 has 14 amino acids. In DNA form, the CDR3 reads TGCGCCAGCAGCTTGGCTAGCCTCACAGATACGCAGTATTTT. Its protein product is CASSLASLTDTQYF.

V is TRBV18 and J is TRBJ2-6; 7 nucleotides align to TRBD1. CDR1 and CDR2 from the germline V gene are KGHSH and LQKENI. After removal of 4 bases from V and 0 bases from J, the junction contained 15 bases not matched to a gene. The CDR3 loop spans 20 amino acids. CDR3 sequence reads: CASSLQNPGQRLSGANVLTF. The CDR3 DNA sequence: TGTGCCAGCTCACTCCAAAATCCGGGACAGCGACTCTCTGGGGCCAACGTCCTGACTTTC. Complete variable domain (other parts from reference TRBV18 and TRBJ2-6): NAGVMQNPRHLVRRRGQEARLRCSPMKGHSHVYWYRQLPEEGLKFMVYLQKENIIDESGMPKERFSAEFPKEGPSILRIQQVVRGDSAAYFCASSLQNPGQRLSGANVLTFGAGSRLTVL.

V and J are TRBV9 and TRBJ2-1; D might be TRBD2 (6 bases). Trimming removed 0 bases at V and 9 bases at J, with 10 bases between. The CDR3 sequence is 13 residues long. The V gene's germline CDR1 is SGDLS and CDR2 YYNGEE. The CDR3 region has the DNA TGTGCCAGCAGCGTAGGACTAGTAGGTGAGCAGTTCTTC. This sequence encodes CASSVGLVGEQFF.

In its sample, this clone was seen once. The chain carries TRBV27 and TRBJ2-7, with TRBD1 identical over 8 bases. The germline V gene has CDR1 MNHEY and CDR2 SMNVEV (reference sequence). This CDR3 contains 14 residues. J lost 3 bases, V lost 4 bases, and 5 bases had no gene match. CDR3 protein: CASSSTGTGYEQYF. The CDR3 DNA is TGTGCCAGCAGTTCTACCGGGACAGGCTACGAGCAGTACTTC.

The chain combines TRBV29-1 with TRBJ2-2; perhaps TRBD2 as D (6 bases). Germline V gene sequence: CDR1 SQVTM, CDR2 ANQGSEA. This CDR3 is built from 14 residues. V was pared by 5 bases and J by 3 bases, with 13 bases between. In nucleotides, the CDR3 is TGCAGCGTTAAATCGGGACTTGACACCGGGGAGCTGTTTTTT. Translation gives CSVKSGLDTGELFF.

The chain employs TRBV18 and TRBJ2-3; 7 positions agree with TRBD1. This CDR3 has 15 amino acids. Germline V gene lookup returns CDR1 KGHSH and CDR2 LQKENI. Trimming at V came to 4 bases and at J to 6 bases, leaving 10 bases not matched to a gene. CDR3 in amino acids: CASSRTKTGNDTQYF. The CDR3 nucleotides read TGTGCCAGCTCACGTACAAAGACAGGGAACGATACGCAGTATTTT.

The V gene is TRBV5-1, the J gene TRBJ1-4, with 7 bases identical to TRBD1. Unmatched junction bases numbered 3, after V lost 5 bases and J lost 2 bases. This CDR3 is 14 amino acids long. In germline, CDR1 is SGHRS, CDR2 YFSETQ. CDR3 sequence reads: CASRQGTTNEKLFF. In nucleotides, the CDR3 is TGCGCCAGCAGACAGGGGACTACTAATGAAAAACTGTTTTTT.

The V and J genes are TRBV6-5 and TRBJ1-2, with 8 positions matching TRBD1. The CDR3 is 15 residues long. V shed 0 bases and J 5 bases; nucleotides not matched to a gene: 5. CDR1 and CDR2 (germline): MNHEY, SVGAGI. CDR3 residues: CASSYSKDRVYGYTF. CDR3 sequence (DNA): TGTGCCAGCAGTTACTCGAAGGACAGGGTATATGGCTACACCTTC.

The rearrangement uses TRBV6-1 and TRBJ1-5, with 8 bases identical to TRBD1. The CDR3 is 15 residues long. Germline CDR1 reads MNHNS; CDR2 reads SASEGT. The V gene end was trimmed by 8 bases and the J gene end by 2 bases; junction bases not matched to a gene: 8. The CDR3 loop is CASRTGMNGNQPQHF. The CDR3 DNA is TGTGCCAGCCGGACAGGGATGAATGGCAATCAGCCCCAGCATTTT.